The rows below give T cell receptor beta chains drawn from one sample of a study of cytomegalovirus exposure and HLA in healthy donors. Assay used: immunoSEQ multiplex PCR; TCRdb lists only in-frame clones, some missing. This sample's table reports approximately 120,000 clones. The specimen was PBMCs. The receptors derive from a woman aged 55-70 years in good health and CMV-seronegative. CDR3s include the opening cysteine and the closing phenylalanine or tryptophan. D genes are given only for firm matches.

j_call	d_call	v_call	cdr3_nt	cdr3_aa
TRBJ2-7	-	TRBV5-1	TGCGCCAGCAGCCCGGGTCGTCAGGGGGGAGAGCAGTACTTC	CASSPGRQGGEQYF
TRBJ2-5	-	TRBV6-1	TGTGCCAGCAGTGGAGACAGGCAAGAGACCCAGTACTTC	CASSGDRQETQYF
TRBJ1-6	TRBD1	TRBV9	TGTGCCAGCAGCGTAGAGGGACAGGGTGGATCACCCCTCCACTTT	CASSVEGQGGSPLHF
TRBJ2-7	-	TRBV28	TGTGCCAGCAGTTCGGGAACCTCCTACGAGCAGTACTTC	CASSSGTSYEQYF
TRBJ1-1	-	TRBV29-1	TGCAGCGTTGATCCTCGGGAAGTCACTGAAGCTTTCTTT	CSVDPREVTEAFF
TRBJ1-3	-	TRBV7-9	TGTGCCAGCAGCTACTTGACAGTCTCTGGAAACACCATATATTTT	CASSYLTVSGNTIYF
TRBJ2-1	-	TRBV4-2	TGTGCCAGCAGCCAAGAAGGAGAGGGCCTACACAATGAGCAGTTCTTC	CASSQEGEGLHNEQFF
TRBJ1-5	-	TRBV19	TGTGCCAGTAGCCCGATGCGCGGAAGCAATCAGCCCCAGCATTTT	CASSPMRGSNQPQHF
TRBJ2-7	-	TRBV2	TGTGCCAGCACCGGACTTAGCTCCTACGAGCAGTACTTC	CASTGLSSYEQYF
TRBJ1-2	-	TRBV18	TGTGCCAGCTCACCCCTCGAGGAAAGGAATGGCTACACCTTC	CASSPLEERNGYTF
TRBJ2-1	TRBD2	TRBV4-1	TGCGCCAGCAGCCAAGATCGAAGCGGGGGGGCCGGGGAGCAGTTCTTC	CASSQDRSGGAGEQFF
TRBJ1-1	TRBD1	TRBV2	TGTGCCAGCAGCGAAATCGACAGGGGGCGAGCTTTCTTT	CASSEIDRGRAFF
TRBJ2-1	-	TRBV5-4	TGTGCCAGCAGCCCGAGCGAGTTAAGCTCCTACAATGAGCAGTTCTTC	CASSPSELSSYNEQFF
TRBJ2-3	TRBD2	TRBV5-1	TGCGCCAGCAGCTTGTTTGCGACTAGCGGAACAGATACGCAGTATTTT	CASSLFATSGTDTQYF
TRBJ1-1	-	TRBV25-1	TGTGCCAGCAGAGCCCTCCAGAACACTGAAGCTTTCTTT	CASRALQNTEAFF
TRBJ1-2	TRBD1	TRBV9	TGTGCCAGCAGCGACCCCGGGACAGGGGGAGGCTACACCTTC	CASSDPGTGGGYTF
TRBJ1-1	-	TRBV5-6	TGTGCCAGCAGCCAAAGGGACACAGGATCGAACACTGAAGCTTTCTTT	CASSQRDTGSNTEAFF
TRBJ2-6	-	TRBV7-9	TGTGCCAGCAGCTCGCAGGCTACAGGGGCCAACGTCCTGACTTTC	CASSSQATGANVLTF
TRBJ2-7	-	TRBV10-3	TGTGCCATCAGTGCTGGAAGCGGTACTCCGGATGGACAGTACTTC	CAISAGSGTPDGQYF
TRBJ1-5	-	TRBV2	TGTGCCAGCAAAAGGAGTGGCAATCAGCCCCAGCATTTT	CASKRSGNQPQHF
TRBJ1-1	-	TRBV6-4	TGTGCCAGCAGTCAACAGGCGGGGACTGAAGCTTTCTTT	CASSQQAGTEAFF
TRBJ1-4	-	TRBV29-1	TGCAGCGCCATACGGGCAACTAATGAAAAACTGTTTTTT	CSAIRATNEKLFF
TRBJ2-7	TRBD2	TRBV7-9	TGTGCCAGCAGCTTGACTAGCGGCTCCTACGAGCAGTACTTC	CASSLTSGSYEQYF
TRBJ2-1	TRBD1	TRBV10-3	TGTGCCATCAGTGAGCGGGCAGGGGGCTCCTACAATGAGCAGTTCTTC	CAISERAGGSYNEQFF
TRBJ2-3	-	TRBV7-2	TGTGCCAGCAGCTTACAGTACACAGATACGCAGTATTTT	CASSLQYTDTQYF
TRBJ1-3	TRBD1	TRBV10-3	TGTGCCATAAGAACAGGGGGCCTCTCTGGAAACACCATATATTTT	CAIRTGGLSGNTIYF
TRBJ1-1	TRBD1	TRBV28	TGTGCCAGTAGTTCACCGGGACAGCTATTTTGGAGGGACACTGAAGCTTTCTTT	CASSSPGQLFWRDTEAFF
TRBJ2-1	TRBD1	TRBV5-1	TGCGCCAGCAGCTCTTGGGGACAGGGGAGCTCCTACAATGAGCAGTTCTTC	CASSSWGQGSSYNEQFF
TRBJ2-5	TRBD2	TRBV11-1	TGTGCCAGCAGACGGACTAGCGGGGAGACCCAGTACTTC	CASRRTSGETQYF
TRBJ2-5	TRBD2	TRBV15	TGTGCCACCAGCAGAACCGGGACTAGCGAAGAGACCCAGTACTTC	CATSRTGTSEETQYF
TRBJ1-1	-	TRBV5-1	TGCGCCAGCAGCCCATCACTGACAGTTATGAACACTGAAGCTTTCTTT	CASSPSLTVMNTEAFF
TRBJ2-7	-	TRBV5-4	TGTGCCAGCAGCTTCCTCGGGGAGCAGTACTTC	CASSFLGEQYF
TRBJ2-7	TRBD2	TRBV7-9	TGTGCCAGCAGCCTTACTAGCGGGGGGCTAGAGCAGTACTTC	CASSLTSGGLEQYF
TRBJ2-7	-	TRBV14	TGTGCCAGCAGCCAAGGACAAGGCTACTCCTACGAGCAGTACTTC	CASSQGQGYSYEQYF
TRBJ2-2	-	TRBV5-1	TGCGCCAGTTCGGAGACGGAGGGGAACACCGGGGAGCTGTTTTTT	CASSETEGNTGELFF
TRBJ2-1	-	TRBV4-1	TGCGCCAGCAGCCAGGGTGTCCCCTTGAGGGATGAGCAGTTCTTC	CASSQGVPLRDEQFF
TRBJ1-2	-	TRBV11-2	TGTGCCAGCAGCTTAAGTCCGGGGTTGAGCGGCTACACCTTC	CASSLSPGLSGYTF
TRBJ2-1	-	TRBV6-5	TGTGCCAGCAGTTCCCTACTTCCAGCGAGCAATGAGCAGTTCTTC	CASSSLLPASNEQFF
TRBJ1-1	-	TRBV7-9	TGTGCCAGCAGCCCAGGGGACCGAGCGAACACTGAAGCTTTCTTT	CASSPGDRANTEAFF
TRBJ1-1	-	TRBV2	TGTGCCAGCATTTTCAGGGTGAACACTGAAGCTTTCTTT	CASIFRVNTEAFF
TRBJ1-1	-	TRBV2	TGTGCCAGCAGTTCAGGTTCTCGGGATGCTGAAGCTTTCTTT	CASSSGSRDAEAFF
TRBJ1-5	-	TRBV7-2	TGTGCCAGCAGCCCCAATGCCGGCTGGAGTCAGCCCCAGCATTTT	CASSPNAGWSQPQHF
TRBJ2-7	-	TRBV5-8	TGTGCCAGCAGCGGAGCCGGGACACGGACCTACGAGCAGTACTTC	CASSGAGTRTYEQYF
TRBJ2-7	TRBD2	TRBV5-1	TGCGCCAGCAGCTTGAGTTTAGCGGGGGGGCGCGAGCAGTACTTC	CASSLSLAGGREQYF
TRBJ2-3	TRBD2	TRBV5-1	TGCGCCAGCACCTATTCAAAGGGCGGGGGGTTCACAGATACGCAGTATTTT	CASTYSKGGGFTDTQYF
TRBJ2-1	TRBD2	TRBV25-1	TGTGCCAGCAGTTACCTCGGGGGGAGCCCTGACAATGAGCAGTTCTTC	CASSYLGGSPDNEQFF
TRBJ2-1	TRBD2	TRBV5-1	TGCGCCAGCAGCTTAATAGCGGGGGGGATCAATGAGCAGTTCTTC	CASSLIAGGINEQFF
TRBJ1-1	-	TRBV28	TGTGCCAGCGGACCCGGAGGGGGGGCCACTGAAGCTTTCTTT	CASGPGGGATEAFF
TRBJ1-2	-	TRBV28	TGTGCCAGCAGTTTATTTGTGGGGCGTGGCTACACCTTC	CASSLFVGRGYTF